This TCR beta chain stems from a study of T cell changes during pregnancy in multiple sclerosis (dated 2019 in TCRdb). Regarding the study in general: The study looked at changes in the T cell repertoire across pregnancy in women with multiple sclerosis.

Library prep was done by the immunoSEQ multiplex PCR assay. Held by TCRdb, this immuneACCESS table contains in-frame sequences only and omits some clones. Under half of the omission traces to an unresolved V gene where checked; the cause of the rest is unknown. The sample has more than 50,000 clones on record, 80% to 90% of them singletons. The biggest ten clones account for 2% to 3% of the sample. Comments on this clone: Its antigen is currently not known. One base away there is no much larger clone; base qualities are not given.

This TCR came from a female donor with multiple sclerosis, enrolled in a pregnancy study. Sequencing used peripheral blood, obtained in the first trimester of pregnancy.

The CDR3 amino acid sequence is: CASAGTYNEQFF. The DNA reads TGTGCCAGCGCAGGGACCTACAATGAGCAGTTCTTC. The V gene is TRBV2 and the J gene is TRBJ2-1, with a tentative D gene TRBD1 over 5 matching bases. A distance of 7 bases separates the germline ends of V and J, which lose 8 bases and 2 bases respectively. Spanning cysteine to phenylalanine, the CDR3 consists of 12 amino acids. Just the 36-base CDR3 DNA is kept, in frame starting at base 1. CDR1 SNHLY and CDR2 FYNNEI are derived from the germline V gene.